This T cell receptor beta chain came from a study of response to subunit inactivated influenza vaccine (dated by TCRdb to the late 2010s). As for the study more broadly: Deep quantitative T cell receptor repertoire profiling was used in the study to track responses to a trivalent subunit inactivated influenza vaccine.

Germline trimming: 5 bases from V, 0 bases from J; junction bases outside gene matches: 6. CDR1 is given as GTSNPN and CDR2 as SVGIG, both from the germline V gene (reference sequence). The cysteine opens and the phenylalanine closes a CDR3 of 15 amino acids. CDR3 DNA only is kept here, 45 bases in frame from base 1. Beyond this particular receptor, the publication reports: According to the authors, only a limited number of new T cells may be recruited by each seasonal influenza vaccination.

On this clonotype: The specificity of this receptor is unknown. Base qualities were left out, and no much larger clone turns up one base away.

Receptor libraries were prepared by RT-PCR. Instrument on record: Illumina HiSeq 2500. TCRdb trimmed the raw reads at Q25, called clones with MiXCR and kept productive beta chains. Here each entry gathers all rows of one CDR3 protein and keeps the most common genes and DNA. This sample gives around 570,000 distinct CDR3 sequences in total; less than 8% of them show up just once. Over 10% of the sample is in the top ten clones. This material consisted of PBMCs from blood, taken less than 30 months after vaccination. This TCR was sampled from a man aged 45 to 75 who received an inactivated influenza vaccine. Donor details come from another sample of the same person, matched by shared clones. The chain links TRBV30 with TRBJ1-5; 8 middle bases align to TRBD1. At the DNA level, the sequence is TGTGCCTGGTCAGGGGGCCCATATAGCAATCAGCCCCAGCATTTT. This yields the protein CAWSGGPYSNQPQHF.